The clone carrying this T cell receptor (beta chain) was seen a single time. The data are from a study of control samples from healthy donors and cancer patients. Assay used: immunoSEQ multiplex PCR; TCRdb lists only in-frame clones, some missing. The repertoire holds approximately 190,000 clones, with approximately 91% as singletons. Sample: blood. The receptor's source is a man aged 25 to 40 in good health.

CDR3 in amino acids: CASSVTREADTQYF. The CDR3 DNA sequence: TGTGCCAGCAGCGTGACGAGGGAAGCAGATACGCAGTATTTT. The chain links TRBV9 to TRBJ2-3; perhaps TRBD2 as D (5 bases). Trimming took 2 bases from V and 4 from J, leaving 11 bases between them. CDR1 is SGDLS and CDR2 is YYNGEE in the germline V gene. The CDR3 extends over 14 amino acids.